These 32 T cell receptor beta chains share one sample of origin, sequenced in a study of blood T cells in healthy people across ages. Sample-barcoded 5' priming and a J-beta primer mix drove a second PCR of 7 to 11 cycles. One entry per CDR3 protein results from TCRdb running MiXCR on the 5' RACE reads. Among 700,000 to 950,000 distinct CDR3 sequences listed, around 40% were seen once. The specimen sequenced was blood. The receptors were gathered from a woman in her fifties or sixties in good health.

This chain links TRBV20-1 with TRBJ2-5; D possibly corresponds to TRBD1 (5 bases). V dropped 1 base and J dropped 11 bases, with 17 bases sitting between them. The V gene's germline CDR1 is DFQATT and CDR2 SNEGSKA (reference sequence). CDR3 length equals 13 residues. In DNA, the CDR3 is TGCAGTGCTAGAGGAGGAACAGGCGAAGAACAGTACTTC. This gives the protein CSARGGTGEEQYF.

The chain uses TRBV29-1 and TRBJ2-1; TRBD2 aligns across 7 bases. The J call is uncertain, as TRBJ2-7 better fits the DNA end. The CDR3 has 16 residues. From germline, CDR1 is SQVTM and CDR2 ANQGSEA. Written as DNA, the CDR3 is TGCAGCGTTGAAGGTCGGGAGGTGGGCTCCTACAATGAGCAGTACTTC. Translation: CSVEGREVGSYNEQYF.

This clonotype showed up just once. The CDR3 loop is CSSSGGTSGIDGTQYF. In nucleotides, the CDR3 is TGCAGCTCCTCGGGAGGAACTAGCGGGATCGATGGTACGCAGTATTTT. The chain combines TRBV29-1 with TRBJ2-3; 10 positions match TRBD2. Germline-derived CDR1 and CDR2 are SQVTM and ANQGSEA. This CDR3 has 16 residues. V shed 8 bases, J shed 8 bases, and the junction held 19 bases outside the gene matches.

The rearrangement uses TRBV9 and TRBJ1-1, with TRBD1 as a possible D gene (5 bases). CDR1 and CDR2 from the germline V gene are SGDLS and YYNGEE. The CDR3 runs 12 residues. V was cut by 3 bases and J by 6 bases, with 9 bases left in between. CDR3 sequence: CASSGDVSEAFF. The CDR3 DNA follows: TGTGCCAGCAGCGGGGACGTCTCTGAAGCTTTCTTT.

This clonotype was picked up a small number of times. The chain is built from TRBV20-1 and TRBJ1-4; 7 nucleotides align to TRBD1. The CDR3 contains 15 residues. Germline loops: CDR1 DFQATT, CDR2 SNEGSKA (reference sequence). The trim removed 3 bases at V and 8 bases at J, leaving 12 bases unmatched. CDR3 in amino acids: CSARRGPLAKEKLFF. Here the CDR3 DNA reads TGCAGTGCTAGGAGGGGGCCCTTAGCAAAGGAAAAACTGTTTTTT.

The chain combines TRBV6-6 with TRBJ2-1, with D perhaps given as TRBD1 or TRBD2 (6 bases each). CDR3 length: 14 amino acids. Between the trimmed V and J ends, which lost 6 bases and 4 bases, there was a span of 13 bases. Germline values: CDR1 MNHNY, CDR2 SVGAGI (reference sequence). DNA for the CDR3: TGTGCCAGCAGGGAAGGGGGGTCGTACAATGAGCAGTTCTTC. Translated, it gives CASREGGSYNEQFF.

V is TRBV5-6 and J is TRBJ1-2; a weak D match, TRBD1 (6 bases). Germline V gene data show CDR1 as SGHDT and CDR2 as YYEEEE. The V and J ends lost 4 bases and 2 bases respectively, with 12 bases between them. The CDR3 loop spans 14 amino acids. The CDR3 DNA follows: TGTGCCAGCAGCGTCGGACAGCACAACTATGGCTACACCTTC. Protein: CASSVGQHNYGYTF.

The V call is TRBV9, the J call TRBJ2-1, with no clear D. This CDR3 is built from 15 residues. Per germline, CDR1 SGDLS and CDR2 YYNGEE. Trimming shortened V by 0 bases and J by 4 bases, and 11 bases separated the two germline ends. The DNA for the CDR3 is TGTGCCAGCAGCGTAGCGGCTTACGCATACAATGAGCAGTTCTTC. Protein: CASSVAAYAYNEQFF.

This clonotype occurred a few times. The chain uses TRBV4-2 and TRBJ1-2; 8 bases map to TRBD1. This CDR3 comprises 13 residues. Germline V gene data show CDR1 as LGHNA and CDR2 as YNFKEQ. V lost 2 bases and J lost 8; bases outside the gene matches: 4. The CDR3 loop reads CASSQQGAAGYTF. The CDR3 coding sequence is TGTGCCAGCAGCCAACAGGGGGCGGCGGGCTACACCTTC.

The sample holds many counts of this clonotype. The chain couples TRBV5-6 to TRBJ2-2; D is perhaps TRBD2 (6 bases). Germline values: CDR1 SGHDT, CDR2 YYEEEE. The CDR3 spans 15 residues. V shed 2 bases and J shed 0 bases, with 8 bases lying between them. In nucleotides, the CDR3 is TGTGCCAGCAGCTTTGGGGGGACGAACACCGGGGAGCTGTTTTTT. Protein sequence: CASSFGGTNTGELFF.

V and J are TRBV27 and TRBJ2-7; 7 bases line up with TRBD1. The DNA end lines up better with TRBJ2-4; the J call may be wrong. The CDR3 extends over 17 amino acids. The germline gives CDR1 MNHEY, CDR2 SMNVEV (reference sequence). This chain's CDR3 is CASSLDPPDRLKNIQYF. CDR3 nucleotide sequence: TGTGCCAGCAGTTTGGACCCCCCGGACAGGCTAAAAAACATTCAGTACTTC.

As to this clonotype: A much bigger clone sits one base away, suggesting this may be a read error. The J gene is TRBJ2-5, the V gene TRBV29-1; the D gene could be TRBD1 or TRBD2 (5 bases each). TRBJ2-7 explains the end of the DNA better; the J call may be wrong. Germline V gene data show CDR1 as SQVTM and CDR2 as ANQGSEA. The CDR3 has 12 amino acids. The DNA of the CDR3 is TGCAGCGTTGTGGGACGATTCTACGAGCAGTACTTC. It codes for CSVVGRFYEQYF.

This clonotype has more than one count but fewer than ten. The chain links TRBV9 to TRBJ2-1; 9 positions agree with TRBD2. The CDR3 has 13 residues. Germline V gene sequence: CDR1 SGDLS, CDR2 YYNGEE. J gave up 5 bases and V 7 bases, and 4 bases lay outside the gene matches. CDR3 loop: CASGAGGHNEQFF. CDR3 bases: TGTGCCAGCGGAGCGGGGGGTCACAATGAGCAGTTCTTC.

V and J are TRBV7-3 and TRBJ2-2, with D possibly TRBD2 on 5 matching bases. The length of the CDR3 is 14 residues. The V gene lost 5 bases and the J gene lost 4 bases, with 11 bases spanning the gap. Germline V gene data show CDR1 as SGHTA and CDR2 as FQGTGA. CDR3 region: CASSTGLLTGELFF. As DNA, the CDR3 is TGTGCCAGCAGCACCGGACTTCTCACCGGGGAGCTGTTTTTT.

Regarding this clonotype: One junction end disagrees with the germline gene, perhaps due to a read error. The genes are TRBV2 and TRBJ2-3, with 7 bases aligning to TRBD2. The germline CDR1 and CDR2 sequences are SNHLY and FYNNEI. CDR3 length: 15 amino acids. CDR3 DNA sequence: TGTGCCAGCGGTGAAGCGGGATATAGCACAGATACGCAGTATTTT. It codes for CASGEAGYSTDTQYF.

V gene TRBV6-2 or TRBV6-3 combines with J gene TRBJ1-1; no reliable D call. From germline, CDR1 is MNHEY and CDR2 SVGEGT. The CDR3 is 13 amino acids. V lost 7 bases and J lost 0, with 9 bases in between. The CDR3 region has the DNA TGTGCCAGCAACGACCCGATGAACACTGAAGCTTTCTTT. Translating it yields CASNDPMNTEAFF.

This clonotype was counted between two and nine times. The V call is TRBV14, the J call TRBJ1-6; D possibly corresponds to TRBD1 (5 bases). The germline V and J ends were trimmed by 0 bases and 7 bases, with 16 bases remaining between them. Germline-derived CDR1 and CDR2 are SGHDN and FVKESK. CDR3 length: 17 residues. CDR3 region: CASSQDRGNGWNSPLHF. CDR3 nucleotide sequence: TGTGCCAGCAGCCAAGATCGGGGGAATGGGTGGAATTCACCCCTCCACTTT.

This clonotype was found once. J is TRBJ2-7 and V is TRBV6-6; the match to TRBD2 covers 8 bases. Looked up from germline, CDR1 is MNHNY and CDR2 is SVGAGI (reference sequence). Trimming cost V 2 bases and J 7 bases; bases outside gene matches: 13. The CDR3 sequence is 16 residues long. The CDR3 protein is CASSYGLAGPSREQYF. The CDR3 DNA is TGTGCCAGCAGTTACGGTCTAGCGGGCCCTTCTCGGGAGCAGTACTTC.

In its sample, this clonotype was seen a few times. The CDR3 sequence: CSAPGLAGVNEQYF. The CDR3 coding sequence is TGCAGTGCGCCGGGACTAGCGGGAGTAAACGAGCAGTACTTC. J is TRBJ2-7 and V is TRBV20-1; 14 nucleotides agree with TRBD2. The J segment lost 5 bases and the V segment lost 6 bases, leaving 6 bases of the junction unmatched. The germline CDR1 and CDR2 sequences are DFQATT and SNEGSKA (reference sequence). CDR3 length: 14 residues.

This clonotype came up a few times. The rearrangement links TRBV18 to TRBJ2-1, with 10 positions matching TRBD1. The V gene end was trimmed by 4 bases and the J gene end by 7 bases; junction bases not matched to a gene: 7. Germline values: CDR1 KGHSH, CDR2 LQKENI. CDR3 length: 15 residues. The CDR3 reads CASSLRQGARNEQFF. CDR3 DNA sequence: TGTGCCAGCTCACTAAGACAGGGGGCGAGGAATGAGCAGTTCTTC.

In this sample, this clonotype turned up a few times. For the CDR3, the DNA is TGTGCCAGCAGTGACGTGGATTCACCCCTCCACTTT. Residues: CASSDVDSPLHF. The gene calls are TRBV25-1 and TRBJ1-6; unclear D gene. Per germline, CDR1 MGHDK and CDR2 SYGVNS. The CDR3 has 12 residues. V lost 3 bases to trimming and J lost 8 bases, with 5 bases between them.

This clonotype was counted a few times. The J gene is TRBJ1-4, the V gene TRBV20-1, with 7 bases matching TRBD1. The ends lost 5 bases at V and 0 bases at J; junction bases unmatched: 12. From germline, CDR1 is DFQATT and CDR2 SNEGSKA (reference sequence). This CDR3 has 17 amino acids. The DNA for the CDR3 is TGCAGTGCTCACAGGGGACAAGCGATTGCAACTAATGAAAAACTGTTTTTT. It codes for CSAHRGQAIATNEKLFF.

V gene TRBV3-1 combines with J gene TRBJ2-5, with 11 nucleotides matching TRBD1. The CDR3 consists of 16 residues. V shed 4 bases and J 5 bases; nucleotides not matched to a gene: 9. Germline CDR1 and CDR2: LGHDT and YNNKEL (reference sequence). CDR3 in DNA: TGTGCCAGCAGCCTTTTAACCGGGACAGGGGGGGAGACCCAGTACTTC. Encoded protein: CASSLLTGTGGETQYF.

In nucleotides, the CDR3 is TGTGCCAGCTCACCACTCGATGGACTAGCGGGCTCCTACAATGAGCAGTTCTTC. Its protein product is CASSPLDGLAGSYNEQFF. The chain employs TRBV18 and TRBJ2-1; 11 bases agree with TRBD2. Trimming at V came to 1 base and at J to 0 bases, leaving 5 bases not matched to a gene. The CDR3 is made up of 18 amino acids. Per germline, CDR1 KGHSH and CDR2 LQKENI.

This clonotype was detected a few times. This rearrangement joins TRBV7-6 to TRBJ2-1, with D hard to call. This CDR3 region has 16 residues. V lost 1 base and J lost 0, with 10 bases in between. Germline loops: CDR1 SGHVS, CDR2 FNYEAQ. CDR3 loop: CASSLVRDFSYNEQFF. The CDR3 DNA sequence: TGTGCCAGCAGCTTAGTAAGAGACTTCTCCTACAATGAGCAGTTCTTC.

V usage is TRBV11-2 and J usage is TRBJ2-7; perhaps TRBD1 as D (6 bases). Germline loops: CDR1 SGHAT, CDR2 FQNNGV. Trimming removed 5 bases at V and 6 bases at J, with 11 bases between. The CDR3 contains 12 residues. In DNA, the CDR3 is TGTGCCAGCAGCAAACAGGGTCCCGAGCAGTACTTC. The encoded protein is CASSKQGPEQYF.

This clonotype has a handful of counts. This chain joins TRBV5-1 and TRBJ1-1, with D maybe TRBD1 (5 bases). Germline-derived CDR1 and CDR2 are SGHRS and YFSETQ. Trimming took off 2 bases at V and 7 bases at J, with 12 bases between the two ends. The CDR3 has 13 residues. The CDR3 DNA follows: TGCGCCAGCAGCTTAGGGGCCGCCCGTGAAGCTTTCTTT. Amino acid sequence: CASSLGAAREAFF.

V is TRBV14 and J is TRBJ2-1; 8 positions agree with TRBD2. Germline assignment: CDR1 SGHDN and CDR2 FVKESK. CDR3 size: 15 residues. V shed 1 base, J shed 5 bases, and the junction held 4 bases outside the gene matches. The CDR3 spells CASSQAAGANNEQFF. For the CDR3, the DNA is TGTGCCAGCAGCCAAGCAGCGGGGGCCAACAATGAGCAGTTCTTC.

The chain is built from TRBV20-1 and TRBJ1-2; tentative D call: TRBD1 (6 bases). Deletions cut 4 bases from V and 8 bases from J, with 20 bases between. The CDR3 is made up of 14 amino acids. Germline loops: CDR1 DFQATT, CDR2 SNEGSKA (reference sequence). The DNA for the CDR3 is TGCAGTGCTAAACTCAATAGTGGGGGCTGGGGCTACACCTTC. Its protein is CSAKLNSGGWGYTF.

The chain uses TRBV20-1 and TRBJ2-7, with D unresolved. The CDR3 totals 15 residues. The V gene lost 6 bases and the J gene lost 0 bases, with 18 bases spanning the gap. Germline CDR1 and CDR2: DFQATT and SNEGSKA (reference sequence). In DNA form, the CDR3 reads TGCAGTGCCAGCGAGCCGACATCCCTCTCCTACGAGCAGTACTTC. Translated: CSASEPTSLSYEQYF.

The rearrangement uses TRBV7-9 and TRBJ2-7; a weak D match, TRBD1 (7 bases). V was shortened by 2 bases and J by 2 bases, with 16 bases between the two germline ends. Per the germline V gene, CDR1 is SEHNR and CDR2 is FQNEAQ (reference sequence). The CDR3 totals 16 residues. The CDR3 reads CASSLPDRDSPYEQYF. CDR3 nucleotides: TGTGCCAGCAGCTTACCAGACAGGGACTCTCCCTACGAGCAGTACTTC.

This clonotype occurred once. The V and J genes are TRBV12-3 or TRBV12-4 and TRBJ2-3; tentatively, D is TRBD1 (6 bases). CDR3 length equals 15 residues. V lost 2 bases and J lost 6, with 15 bases in between. DNA of the CDR3: TGTGCCAGCAGTTTATTCGGGGACCAGGGGGATACGCAGTATTTT. Its translation is CASSLFGDQGDTQYF.